The rows below give T cell receptor beta chains drawn from one sample of a study of blood T cell repertoires in COVID-19. Some clones are missing from TCRdb's copy, which holds only in-frame ones; the method was immunoSEQ multiplex PCR. This sample carries about 330,000 clones, 70% to 90% of them seen once, and the ten largest clones take 8.5% to 12%. Sequencing was performed on PBMCs or T cells enriched from blood (not recorded which). Every receptor here comes from a woman younger than 35 who had recovered from COVID-19. Each CDR3 is given with its conserved first and last residue. Fields, in order: V gene, J gene, clone size, D gene, CDR3 protein, CDR3 DNA. D genes are given only for firm matches. Part of the rows lack a size; the others show once, few, many or a class for expanded clones.

V gene: TRBV2; J gene: TRBJ1-5; clone size: NA; D gene: NA; CDR3 protein: CASLNQPQHF; CDR3 DNA: TGTGCCAGTCTTAATCAGCCCCAGCATTTT
V gene: TRBV7-2; J gene: TRBJ1-2; clone size: NA; D gene: TRBD1; CDR3 protein: CASRNRLTGGSGGYTF; CDR3 DNA: TGTGCCAGCAGAAACCGACTTACAGGGGGGAGTGGGGGCTACACCTTC
V gene: TRBV13; J gene: TRBJ1-2; clone size: NA; D gene: NA; CDR3 protein: CASSFTGMVYGYTF; CDR3 DNA: TGTGCCAGCAGCTTTACAGGGATGGTATACGGCTACACCTTC
V gene: TRBV9; J gene: TRBJ1-2; clone size: NA; D gene: TRBD1; CDR3 protein: CASSPDRENYGYTF; CDR3 DNA: TGTGCCAGCAGCCCGGACAGGGAAAACTATGGCTACACCTTC
V gene: TRBV3-1/TRBV3-2; J gene: TRBJ2-7; clone size: NA; D gene: TRBD1; CDR3 protein: CASSQPGTGVYEQYF; CDR3 DNA: TGTGCCAGCAGCCAACCCGGGACAGGGGTCTACGAGCAGTACTTC
V gene: TRBV2; J gene: TRBJ1-4; clone size: NA; D gene: NA; CDR3 protein: CAIAEERKLFF; CDR3 DNA: TGTGCCATCGCGGAAGAGAGAAAACTGTTTTTT
V gene: TRBV10-2; J gene: TRBJ2-7; clone size: NA; D gene: NA; CDR3 protein: CASSEGATSSYEQYF; CDR3 DNA: TGCGCCAGCAGTGAGGGGGCTACGTCCTCCTACGAGCAGTACTTC
V gene: TRBV28; J gene: TRBJ2-3; clone size: NA; D gene: NA; CDR3 protein: CASSSTLRWKSTDTQYF; CDR3 DNA: TGTGCCAGCAGTTCCACCCTGAGGTGGAAAAGCACAGATACGCAGTATTTT
V gene: TRBV6-4; J gene: TRBJ1-6; clone size: NA; D gene: NA; CDR3 protein: CASRAREFGSPLHF; CDR3 DNA: TGTGCCAGCAGGGCGAGGGAGTTCGGGTCACCCCTCCACTTT
V gene: TRBV4-2; J gene: TRBJ2-5; clone size: once; D gene: NA; CDR3 protein: CASSQEGLYQETQYF; CDR3 DNA: TGTGCCAGCAGCCAAGAGGGGCTGTACCAAGAGACCCAGTACTTC
V gene: TRBV29-1; J gene: TRBJ2-7; clone size: NA; D gene: TRBD1; CDR3 protein: CSVASRDRTYEQYF; CDR3 DNA: TGCAGCGTCGCCTCCCGGGACAGGACCTACGAGCAGTACTTC
V gene: TRBV5-3; J gene: TRBJ1-6; clone size: NA; D gene: NA; CDR3 protein: CARSLGKGNSPLHF; CDR3 DNA: TGTGCCAGAAGCTTAGGTAAGGGGAATTCACCCCTCCACTTT
V gene: TRBV13; J gene: TRBJ1-2; clone size: once; D gene: NA; CDR3 protein: CASSLGGANGYTF; CDR3 DNA: TGTGCCAGCAGCTTAGGTGGGGCGAATGGCTACACCTTC
V gene: TRBV5-1; J gene: TRBJ2-7; clone size: NA; D gene: TRBD1; CDR3 protein: CASSFLTGQDEQYF; CDR3 DNA: TGCGCCAGCAGCTTCCTGACAGGGCAGGACGAGCAGTACTTC
V gene: TRBV4-2; J gene: TRBJ1-1; clone size: NA; D gene: TRBD1; CDR3 protein: CASSQDPGGVLGNTEAFF; CDR3 DNA: TGTGCCAGCAGCCAAGATCCAGGGGGCGTGTTAGGGAACACTGAAGCTTTCTTT
V gene: TRBV3-1/TRBV3-2; J gene: TRBJ2-2; clone size: NA; D gene: NA; CDR3 protein: CASSHRLGLTGELFF; CDR3 DNA: TGTGCCAGCAGCCACCGACTAGGACTAACCGGGGAGCTGTTTTTT
V gene: TRBV5-1; J gene: TRBJ2-5; clone size: few; D gene: NA; CDR3 protein: CASSGGLYGETQYF; CDR3 DNA: TGCGCCAGCAGCGGTGGGCTTTATGGGGAGACCCAGTACTTC
V gene: TRBV19; J gene: TRBJ2-2; clone size: NA; D gene: TRBD1; CDR3 protein: CASSRTGGANTGELFF; CDR3 DNA: TGTGCCAGTAGTCGGACAGGAGGCGCGAACACCGGGGAGCTGTTTTTT
V gene: TRBV7-8; J gene: TRBJ2-7; clone size: NA; D gene: TRBD2; CDR3 protein: CASSLSGGRSYEQYF; CDR3 DNA: TGTGCCAGCAGCCTAAGCGGGGGTCGCTCCTACGAGCAGTACTTC
V gene: TRBV4-1; J gene: TRBJ2-1; clone size: NA; D gene: TRBD2; CDR3 protein: CASSRELAGVHEQFF; CDR3 DNA: TGCGCCAGCAGCAGAGAACTAGCGGGAGTCCATGAGCAGTTCTTC
V gene: TRBV7-9; J gene: TRBJ2-3; clone size: NA; D gene: NA; CDR3 protein: CASSLPDSTDTQYF; CDR3 DNA: TGTGCCAGCAGCTTACCAGATAGCACAGATACGCAGTATTTT
V gene: TRBV5-1; J gene: TRBJ1-1; clone size: NA; D gene: TRBD1; CDR3 protein: CASSYLTGYTEAFF; CDR3 DNA: TGCGCCAGCAGCTACCTGACAGGGTACACTGAAGCTTTCTTT
V gene: TRBV6-4; J gene: TRBJ1-2; clone size: NA; D gene: TRBD1; CDR3 protein: CASSETGGFGGYTF; CDR3 DNA: TGTGCCAGCAGTGAGACAGGGGGCTTTGGTGGCTACACCTTC
V gene: TRBV7-9; J gene: TRBJ1-1; clone size: once; D gene: TRBD1; CDR3 protein: CASSPRGRGHTEAFF; CDR3 DNA: TGTGCCAGCAGCCCCCGGGGAAGGGGGCACACTGAAGCTTTCTTT
V gene: TRBV12-3/TRBV12-4; J gene: TRBJ1-2; clone size: NA; D gene: TRBD1; CDR3 protein: CASSVDGTGAITF; CDR3 DNA: TGTGCCAGCAGTGTCGACGGGACAGGCGCAATCACCTTC
V gene: TRBV7-9; J gene: TRBJ2-5; clone size: NA; D gene: NA; CDR3 protein: CASNPGGPGQETQYF; CDR3 DNA: TGTGCCAGCAACCCCGGGGGGCCGGGGCAAGAGACCCAGTACTTC
V gene: TRBV7-9; J gene: TRBJ2-3; clone size: NA; D gene: TRBD1; CDR3 protein: CASSLAPAGGDWDTQYF; CDR3 DNA: TGTGCCAGCAGCTTAGCGCCGGCAGGGGGCGATTGGGATACGCAGTATTTT
V gene: TRBV11-3; J gene: TRBJ2-7; clone size: NA; D gene: NA; CDR3 protein: CASSSGTFNEQYF; CDR3 DNA: TGTGCCAGCAGCTCCGGGACTTTTAACGAGCAGTACTTC
V gene: TRBV5-1; J gene: TRBJ2-5; clone size: NA; D gene: NA; CDR3 protein: CASSLDTRETQYF; CDR3 DNA: TGCGCCAGCAGCTTGGATACTAGGGAGACCCAGTACTTC
V gene: TRBV19; J gene: TRBJ2-2; clone size: NA; D gene: NA; CDR3 protein: CASNPTSSNTGELFF; CDR3 DNA: TGTGCCAGTAACCCTACTAGTTCGAACACCGGGGAGCTGTTTTTT
V gene: TRBV29-1; J gene: TRBJ2-7; clone size: NA; D gene: NA; CDR3 protein: CSVEDPNSGYEQYF; CDR3 DNA: TGCAGCGTTGAAGATCCGAATAGCGGCTACGAGCAGTACTTC
V gene: TRBV18; J gene: TRBJ2-2; clone size: NA; D gene: NA; CDR3 protein: CASSPPGKGTNTGELFF; CDR3 DNA: TGTGCCAGCTCACCACCCGGGAAGGGAACCAACACCGGGGAGCTGTTTTTT
V gene: TRBV10-3; J gene: TRBJ2-5; clone size: NA; D gene: NA; CDR3 protein: CAISDRAQETQYF; CDR3 DNA: TGTGCCATCAGTGACAGGGCACAAGAGACCCAGTACTTC
V gene: TRBV20-1; J gene: TRBJ2-4; clone size: NA; D gene: NA; CDR3 protein: CSVLTGNIQYF; CDR3 DNA: TGCAGTGTTCTTACAGGAAACATTCAGTACTTC
V gene: TRBV7-6; J gene: TRBJ1-4; clone size: NA; D gene: TRBD1; CDR3 protein: CASSLGGQGGEKLFF; CDR3 DNA: TGTGCCAGCAGCTTAGGGGGACAGGGGGGAGAAAAACTGTTTTTT
V gene: TRBV6-5; J gene: TRBJ1-1; clone size: NA; D gene: TRBD1; CDR3 protein: CASSYSTGLNTEAFF; CDR3 DNA: TGTGCCAGCAGTTACTCGACAGGGTTGAACACTGAAGCTTTCTTT
V gene: TRBV6-5; J gene: TRBJ1-4; clone size: NA; D gene: NA; CDR3 protein: CASSYSGELGKLFF; CDR3 DNA: TGTGCCAGCAGTTACTCAGGGGAACTCGGTAAACTGTTTTTT
V gene: TRBV28; J gene: TRBJ1-1; clone size: once; D gene: TRBD1; CDR3 protein: CASRGTGGAITEAFF; CDR3 DNA: TGTGCCAGCAGGGGGACAGGGGGCGCGATCACTGAAGCTTTCTTT
V gene: TRBV29-1; J gene: TRBJ1-4; clone size: once; D gene: TRBD1; CDR3 protein: CSVQVGQGGEKLFF; CDR3 DNA: TGCAGCGTTCAGGTGGGACAGGGGGGTGAAAAACTGTTTTTT
V gene: TRBV2; J gene: TRBJ1-1; clone size: NA; D gene: NA; CDR3 protein: CASTDITYYAFF; CDR3 DNA: TGTGCCAGCACCGACATTACTTATTACGCTTTCTTT
V gene: TRBV2; J gene: TRBJ1-2; clone size: NA; D gene: TRBD1; CDR3 protein: CASSPDRDRGYTF; CDR3 DNA: TGTGCCAGCAGTCCGGACAGGGACCGAGGCTACACCTTC
V gene: TRBV9; J gene: TRBJ1-3; clone size: NA; D gene: TRBD1; CDR3 protein: CASSVGQGGSGNTIYF; CDR3 DNA: TGTGCCAGCAGCGTAGGACAGGGGGGTTCTGGAAACACCATATATTTT
V gene: TRBV11-1; J gene: TRBJ2-2; clone size: NA; D gene: TRBD1; CDR3 protein: CASSERTGGTGELFF; CDR3 DNA: TGTGCCAGCAGTGAGCGGACAGGGGGTACCGGGGAGCTGTTTTTT
V gene: TRBV28; J gene: TRBJ1-3; clone size: once; D gene: NA; CDR3 protein: CASTRFSGNTIYF; CDR3 DNA: TGTGCCAGCACCAGGTTCTCTGGAAACACCATATATTTT
V gene: TRBV19; J gene: TRBJ1-6; clone size: NA; D gene: TRBD1; CDR3 protein: CASSRGTGIASPLHF; CDR3 DNA: TGTGCCAGTAGTAGGGGGACAGGGATCGCTTCACCCCTCCACTTT
V gene: TRBV2; J gene: TRBJ2-2; clone size: NA; D gene: NA; CDR3 protein: CASTGTPGELFF; CDR3 DNA: TGTGCCAGCACCGGGACACCCGGGGAGCTGTTTTTT
V gene: TRBV5-4; J gene: TRBJ1-1; clone size: NA; D gene: NA; CDR3 protein: CASSWARGQGSEAFF; CDR3 DNA: TGTGCCAGCAGCTGGGCCCGGGGACAAGGGAGTGAAGCTTTCTTT
V gene: TRBV10-1; J gene: TRBJ1-3; clone size: few; D gene: NA; CDR3 protein: CASSEWCGTGEKGNTIYF; CDR3 DNA: TGCGCCAGCAGTGAATGGTGCGGAACAGGTGAAAAGGGGAACACCATATATTTT
V gene: TRBV6-5; J gene: TRBJ2-7; clone size: NA; D gene: NA; CDR3 protein: CASSLMDKPYEQYF; CDR3 DNA: TGTGCCAGCAGCTTAATGGACAAACCCTACGAGCAGTACTTC
V gene: TRBV3-1/TRBV3-2; J gene: TRBJ1-2; clone size: once; D gene: NA; CDR3 protein: CASSQQGPDGYTF; CDR3 DNA: TGTGCCAGCAGCCAGCAGGGGCCCGATGGCTACACCTTC
V gene: TRBV7-3; J gene: TRBJ1-1; clone size: few; D gene: NA; CDR3 protein: CASSYLRDTEAFF; CDR3 DNA: TGTGCCAGCAGCTACCTCAGGGACACTGAAGCTTTCTTT
V gene: TRBV5-1; J gene: TRBJ1-1; clone size: NA; D gene: NA; CDR3 protein: CASRKPGQVEAFF; CDR3 DNA: TGCGCCAGCAGAAAACCGGGACAAGTTGAAGCTTTCTTT
V gene: TRBV4-1; J gene: TRBJ2-1; clone size: NA; D gene: TRBD2; CDR3 protein: CASSQGSGSSHNEQFF; CDR3 DNA: TGCGCCAGCAGCCAAGGAAGCGGGAGTTCCCACAATGAGCAGTTCTTC
V gene: TRBV2; J gene: TRBJ2-2; clone size: NA; D gene: NA; CDR3 protein: CASSEISGLPGELFF; CDR3 DNA: TGTGCCAGCAGTGAAATCTCGGGGTTGCCCGGGGAGCTGTTTTTT
V gene: TRBV12-5; J gene: TRBJ1-2; clone size: NA; D gene: TRBD1; CDR3 protein: CASGLPSDRVKHGYTF; CDR3 DNA: TGTGCTAGTGGTTTGCCCTCCGACAGGGTCAAACACGGCTACACCTTC
V gene: TRBV11-2; J gene: TRBJ2-7; clone size: NA; D gene: NA; CDR3 protein: CASSLDLEQYF; CDR3 DNA: TGTGCCAGCAGCTTAGATCTGGAGCAGTACTTC
V gene: TRBV28; J gene: TRBJ2-7; clone size: NA; D gene: TRBD1; CDR3 protein: CASSSGGVRNEQYF; CDR3 DNA: TGTGCCAGCAGTTCAGGGGGCGTCCGGAACGAGCAGTACTTC
V gene: TRBV5-6; J gene: TRBJ1-2; clone size: NA; D gene: TRBD1; CDR3 protein: CASSYRQGGPGYTF; CDR3 DNA: TGTGCCAGCAGCTACAGACAGGGTGGGCCTGGCTACACCTTC